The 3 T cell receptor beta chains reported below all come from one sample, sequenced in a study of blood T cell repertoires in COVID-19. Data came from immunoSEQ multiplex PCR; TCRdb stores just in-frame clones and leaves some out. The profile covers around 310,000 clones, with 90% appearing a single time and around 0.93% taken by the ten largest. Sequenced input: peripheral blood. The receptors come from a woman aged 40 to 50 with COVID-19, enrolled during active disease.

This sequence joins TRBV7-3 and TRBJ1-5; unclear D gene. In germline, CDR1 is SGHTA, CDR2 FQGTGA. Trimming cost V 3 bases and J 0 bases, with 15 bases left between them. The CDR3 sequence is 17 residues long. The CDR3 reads CASSFCRTDISNQPQHF. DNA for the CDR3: TGTGCCAGCAGCTTTTGCCGGACTGATATTAGCAATCAGCCCCAGCATTTT. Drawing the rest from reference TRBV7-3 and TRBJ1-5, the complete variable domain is GAGVSQTPSNKVTEKGKYVELRCDPISGHTALYWYRQSLGQGPEFLIYFQGTGAADDSGLPNDRFFAVRPEGSVSTLKIQRTERGDSAVYLCASSFCRTDISNQPQHFGDGTRLSIL.

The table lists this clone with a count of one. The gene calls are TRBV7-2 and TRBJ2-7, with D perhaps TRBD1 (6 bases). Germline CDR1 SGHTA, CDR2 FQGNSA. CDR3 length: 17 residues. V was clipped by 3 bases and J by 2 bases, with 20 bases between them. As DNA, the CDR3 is TGTGCCAGCAGCTTCCAGGGAGATAGGGGGTTGCCCTACGAGCAGTACTTC. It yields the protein CASSFQGDRGLPYEQYF.

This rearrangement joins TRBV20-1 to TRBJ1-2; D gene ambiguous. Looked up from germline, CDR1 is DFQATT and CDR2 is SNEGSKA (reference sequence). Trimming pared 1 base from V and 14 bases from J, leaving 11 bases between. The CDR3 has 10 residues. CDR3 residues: CSARAGKWTF. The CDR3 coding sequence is TGCAGTGCTAGAGCGGGGAAGTGGACCTTC.